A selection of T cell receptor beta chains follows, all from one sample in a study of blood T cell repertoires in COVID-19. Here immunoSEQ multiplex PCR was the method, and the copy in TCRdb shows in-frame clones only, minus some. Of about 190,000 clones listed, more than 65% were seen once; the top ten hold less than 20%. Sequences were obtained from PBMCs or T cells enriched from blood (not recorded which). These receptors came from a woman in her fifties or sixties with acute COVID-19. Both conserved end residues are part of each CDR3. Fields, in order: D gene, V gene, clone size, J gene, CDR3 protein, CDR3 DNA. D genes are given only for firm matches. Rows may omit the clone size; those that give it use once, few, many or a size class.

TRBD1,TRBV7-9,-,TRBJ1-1,CASRARQGSETEAFF,TGTGCCAGCAGGGCACGACAGGGGTCAGAGACTGAAGCTTTCTTT
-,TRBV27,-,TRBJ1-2,CASRNTQTGSKFNYGYTF,TGTGCCAGCCGTAATACCCAAACAGGATCAAAATTCAACTATGGCTACACCTTC
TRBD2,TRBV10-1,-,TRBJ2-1,CASSERGLAGEQFF,TGCGCCAGCAGTGAGCGGGGACTAGCGGGCGAGCAGTTCTTC
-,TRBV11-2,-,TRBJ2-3,CASSLSLFPGQGSTDTQYF,TGTGCCAGCAGCTTGTCGCTTTTTCCGGGACAAGGTAGCACAGATACGCAGTATTTT
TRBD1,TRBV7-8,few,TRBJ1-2,CASSLEVGTGFGYTF,TGTGCCAGCAGCTTAGAGGTTGGGACAGGGTTTGGCTACACCTTC
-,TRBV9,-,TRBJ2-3,CASSVGQITDTQYF,TGTGCCAGCAGCGTAGGCCAGATCACAGATACGCAGTATTTT
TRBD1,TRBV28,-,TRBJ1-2,CASSPPPWQGVYGYTF,TGTGCCAGCAGTCCCCCGCCGTGGCAGGGGGTCTATGGCTACACCTTC
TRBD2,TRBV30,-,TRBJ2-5,CACTFTSGGGETQYF,TGTGCCTGCACCTTCACTAGCGGGGGCGGAGAGACCCAGTACTTC
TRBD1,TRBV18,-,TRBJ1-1,CASSPVRTGNTEAFF,TGTGCCAGCTCACCCGTCCGGACAGGCAACACTGAAGCTTTCTTT
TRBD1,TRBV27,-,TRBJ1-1,CASSHGQGAEAFF,TGTGCCAGCAGCCATGGACAGGGAGCGGAAGCTTTCTTT
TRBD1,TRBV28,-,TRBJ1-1,CASSRYRGNTEAFF,TGTGCCAGCAGTCGATACAGGGGAAACACTGAAGCTTTCTTT
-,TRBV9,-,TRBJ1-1,CASSVGDPGTEAFF,TGTGCCAGCAGCGTGGGTGACCCAGGCACTGAAGCTTTCTTT
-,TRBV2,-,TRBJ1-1,CASTYFTEAFF,TGTGCCAGCACCTACTTTACTGAAGCTTTCTTT
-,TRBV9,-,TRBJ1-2,CASRGPGGGGYTF,TGTGCCAGCAGGGGACCCGGGGGGGGTGGCTACACCTTC
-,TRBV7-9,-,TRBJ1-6,CATSGSSLNSPLHF,TGTGCCACCTCGGGGAGCAGTTTGAATTCACCCCTCCACTTT
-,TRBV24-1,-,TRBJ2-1,CATSGPLGTSGRFSRYNEQFF,TGTGCCACCAGTGGTCCCTTGGGTACGTCAGGGAGGTTTTCTCGCTACAATGAGCAGTTCTTC
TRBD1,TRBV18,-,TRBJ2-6,CASSRGTVTGANVLTF,TGTGCCAGCTCACGGGGGACAGTAACTGGGGCCAACGTCCTGACTTTC
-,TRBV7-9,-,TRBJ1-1,CASSLARGNTEAFF,TGTGCCAGCAGCTTAGCGCGGGGTAACACTGAAGCTTTCTTT
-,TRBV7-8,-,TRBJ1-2,CASSSSFRGTDYGYTF,TGTGCCAGCAGCTCCAGTTTCCGCGGGACGGACTATGGCTACACCTTC
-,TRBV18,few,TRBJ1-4,CASSPDGNEKLFF,TGTGCCAGCTCACCAGACGGGAATGAAAAACTGTTTTTT